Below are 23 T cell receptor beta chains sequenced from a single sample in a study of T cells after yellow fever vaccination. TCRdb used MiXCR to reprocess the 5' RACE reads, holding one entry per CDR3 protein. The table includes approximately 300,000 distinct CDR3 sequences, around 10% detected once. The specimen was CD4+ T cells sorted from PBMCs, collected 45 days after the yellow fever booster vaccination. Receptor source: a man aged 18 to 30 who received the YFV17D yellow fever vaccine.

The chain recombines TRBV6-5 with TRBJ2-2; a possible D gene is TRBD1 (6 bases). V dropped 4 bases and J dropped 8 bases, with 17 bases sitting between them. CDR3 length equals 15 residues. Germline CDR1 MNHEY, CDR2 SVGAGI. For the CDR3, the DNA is TGTGCCAGCAGTTCCCCGGGACAAATCGTAGGGGAGCTGTTTTTT. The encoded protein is CASSSPGQIVGELFF.

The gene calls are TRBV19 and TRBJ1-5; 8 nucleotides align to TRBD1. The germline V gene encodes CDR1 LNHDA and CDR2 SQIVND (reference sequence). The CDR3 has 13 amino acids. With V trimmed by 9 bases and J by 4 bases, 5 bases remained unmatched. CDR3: CASGQGLNQPQHF. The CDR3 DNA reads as TGTGCCAGCGGACAGGGCCTAAATCAGCCCCAGCATTTT.

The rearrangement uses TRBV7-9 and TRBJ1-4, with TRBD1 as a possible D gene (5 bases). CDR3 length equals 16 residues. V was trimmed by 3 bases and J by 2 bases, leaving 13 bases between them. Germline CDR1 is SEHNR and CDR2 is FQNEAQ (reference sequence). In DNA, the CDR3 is TGTGCCAGCAGCTTCGGGGCCATGGGGACTAATGAAAAACTGTTTTTT. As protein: CASSFGAMGTNEKLFF.

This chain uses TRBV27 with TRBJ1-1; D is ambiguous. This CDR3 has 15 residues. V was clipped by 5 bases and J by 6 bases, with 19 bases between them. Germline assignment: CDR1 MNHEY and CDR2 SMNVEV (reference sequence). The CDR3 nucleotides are TGTGCCAGCAGTCCTTACCGGGCCGGCCGAGCTGAAGCTTTCTTT. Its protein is CASSPYRAGRAEAFF.

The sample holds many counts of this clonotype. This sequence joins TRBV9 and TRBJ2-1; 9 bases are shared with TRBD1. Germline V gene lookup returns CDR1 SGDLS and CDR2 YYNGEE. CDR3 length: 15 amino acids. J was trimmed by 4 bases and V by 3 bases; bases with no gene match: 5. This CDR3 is CASSGMGQGYNEQFF. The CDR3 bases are TGTGCCAGCAGCGGCATGGGACAGGGATACAATGAGCAGTTCTTC.

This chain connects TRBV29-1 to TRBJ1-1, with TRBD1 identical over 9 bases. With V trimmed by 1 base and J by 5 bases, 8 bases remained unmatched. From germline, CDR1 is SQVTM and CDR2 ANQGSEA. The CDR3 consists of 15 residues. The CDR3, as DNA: TGCAGCGTTGAAGGAGTACAGGGGGCGCGGACTGAAGCTTTCTTT. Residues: CSVEGVQGARTEAFF. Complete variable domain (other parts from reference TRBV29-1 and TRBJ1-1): SAVISQKPSRDICQRGTSLTIQCQVDSQVTMMFWYRQQPGQSLTLIATANQGSEATYESGFVIDKFPISRPNLTFSTLTVSNMSPEDSSIYLCSVEGVQGARTEAFFGQGTRLTVV.

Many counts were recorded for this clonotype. CDR3 loop: CSVDHPPGRIQETQYF. For the CDR3, the DNA is TGCAGCGTAGATCATCCACCCGGACGGATTCAAGAGACCCAGTACTTC. The V and J genes are TRBV29-1 and TRBJ2-5; D ambiguous. This CDR3 is built from 16 residues. Trimming pared 6 bases from V and 2 bases from J, leaving 22 bases between. CDR1 and CDR2 (germline): SQVTM, ANQGSEA. Combining the CDR3 with reference TRBV29-1 and TRBJ2-5 gives the whole variable domain SAVISQKPSRDICQRGTSLTIQCQVDSQVTMMFWYRQQPGQSLTLIATANQGSEATYESGFVIDKFPISRPNLTFSTLTVSNMSPEDSSIYLCSVDHPPGRIQETQYFGPGTRLLVL.

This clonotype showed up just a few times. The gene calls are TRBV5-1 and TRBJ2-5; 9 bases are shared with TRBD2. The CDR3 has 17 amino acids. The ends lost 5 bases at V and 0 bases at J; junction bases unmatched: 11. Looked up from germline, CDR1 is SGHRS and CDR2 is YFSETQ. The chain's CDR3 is CASSVEAGGINQETQYF. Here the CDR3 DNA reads TGCGCCAGCAGTGTGGAGGCGGGGGGGATTAACCAAGAGACCCAGTACTTC.

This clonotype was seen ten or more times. Here the CDR3 reads CASSSQAGLSTDTQYF. The CDR3 region has the DNA TGCGCCAGCAGCTCTCAAGCGGGGTTGAGCACAGATACGCAGTATTTT. This rearrangement joins TRBV5-1 to TRBJ2-3; the match to TRBD2 covers 7 bases. Germline CDR1 SGHRS, CDR2 YFSETQ. V dropped 3 bases and J dropped 0; count of bases not matched to a gene: 7. The CDR3 loop spans 16 amino acids.

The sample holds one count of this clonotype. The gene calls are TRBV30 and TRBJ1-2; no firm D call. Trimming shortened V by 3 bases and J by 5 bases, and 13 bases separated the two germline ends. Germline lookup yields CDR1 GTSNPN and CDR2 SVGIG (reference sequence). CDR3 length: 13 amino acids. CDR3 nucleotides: TGTGCCTGGAGCTCCAGCCCGGGGTATGGCTACACCTTC. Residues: CAWSSSPGYGYTF.

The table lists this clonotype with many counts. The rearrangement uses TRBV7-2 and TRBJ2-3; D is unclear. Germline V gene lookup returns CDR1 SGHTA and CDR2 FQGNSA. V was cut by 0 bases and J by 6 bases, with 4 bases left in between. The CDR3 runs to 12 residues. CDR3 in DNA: TGTGCCAGCAGCTTAGCGCGGGATACGCAGTATTTT. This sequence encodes CASSLARDTQYF.

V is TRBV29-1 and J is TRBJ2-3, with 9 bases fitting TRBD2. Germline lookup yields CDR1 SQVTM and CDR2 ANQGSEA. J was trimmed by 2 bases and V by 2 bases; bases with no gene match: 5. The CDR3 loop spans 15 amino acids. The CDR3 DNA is TGCAGCGTTGAAACCCTAGCGGGGCCCACAGATACGCAGTATTTT. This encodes CSVETLAGPTDTQYF.

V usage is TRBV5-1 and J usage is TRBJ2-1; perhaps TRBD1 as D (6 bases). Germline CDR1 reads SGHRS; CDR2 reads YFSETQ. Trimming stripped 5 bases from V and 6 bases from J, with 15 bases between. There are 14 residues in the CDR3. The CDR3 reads CASRPTGGSNEQFF. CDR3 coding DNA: TGCGCCAGCAGACCGACAGGCGGCTCCAATGAGCAGTTCTTC.

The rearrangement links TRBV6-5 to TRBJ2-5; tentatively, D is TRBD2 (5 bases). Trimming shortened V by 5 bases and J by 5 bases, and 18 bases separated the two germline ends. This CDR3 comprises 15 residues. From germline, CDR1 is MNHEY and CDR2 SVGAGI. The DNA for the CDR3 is TGTGCCAGCAGTAGAGGGATGGGCGTCGGGGAGACCCAGTACTTC. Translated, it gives CASSRGMGVGETQYF.

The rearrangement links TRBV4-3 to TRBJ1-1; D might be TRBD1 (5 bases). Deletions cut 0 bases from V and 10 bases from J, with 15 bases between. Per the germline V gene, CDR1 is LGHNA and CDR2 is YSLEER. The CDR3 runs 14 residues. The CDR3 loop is CASSQDGGHRVAFF. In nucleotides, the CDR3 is TGCGCCAGCAGCCAAGATGGAGGACATCGGGTAGCTTTCTTT.

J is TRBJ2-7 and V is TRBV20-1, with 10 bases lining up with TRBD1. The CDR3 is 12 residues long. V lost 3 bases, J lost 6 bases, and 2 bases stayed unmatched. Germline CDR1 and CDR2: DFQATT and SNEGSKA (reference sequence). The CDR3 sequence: CSASRTGGEQYV. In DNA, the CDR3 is TGCAGTGCTAGCCGGACAGGGGGCGAGCAGTACGTC.

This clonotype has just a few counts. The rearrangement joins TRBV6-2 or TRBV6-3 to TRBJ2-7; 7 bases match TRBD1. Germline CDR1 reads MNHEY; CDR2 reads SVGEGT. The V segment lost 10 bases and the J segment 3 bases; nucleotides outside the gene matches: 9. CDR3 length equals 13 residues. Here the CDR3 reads CATTDRSNYEQYV. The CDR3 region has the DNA TGTGCCACAACGGACAGGAGTAACTACGAGCAGTACGTC.

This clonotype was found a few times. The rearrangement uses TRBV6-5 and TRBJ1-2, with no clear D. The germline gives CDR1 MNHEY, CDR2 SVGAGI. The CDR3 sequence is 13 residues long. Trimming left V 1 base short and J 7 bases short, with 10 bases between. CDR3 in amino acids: CASSYLREGGYTF. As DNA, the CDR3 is TGTGCCAGCAGTTACTTAAGGGAGGGTGGCTACACCTTC.

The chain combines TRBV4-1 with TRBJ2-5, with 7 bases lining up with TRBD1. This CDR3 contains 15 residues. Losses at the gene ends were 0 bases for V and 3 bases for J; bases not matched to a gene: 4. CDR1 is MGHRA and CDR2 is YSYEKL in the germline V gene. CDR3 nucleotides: TGCGCCAGCAGCCAAGAGGACAGGAGAAAAGAGACCCAGTACTTC. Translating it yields CASSQEDRRKETQYF.

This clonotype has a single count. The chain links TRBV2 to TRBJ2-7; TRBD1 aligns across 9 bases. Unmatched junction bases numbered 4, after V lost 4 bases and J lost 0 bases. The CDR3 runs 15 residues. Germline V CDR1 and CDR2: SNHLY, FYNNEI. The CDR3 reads CASSGDRASSYEQYF. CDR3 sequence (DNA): TGTGCCAGCAGTGGGGACAGGGCAAGCTCCTACGAGCAGTACTTC.

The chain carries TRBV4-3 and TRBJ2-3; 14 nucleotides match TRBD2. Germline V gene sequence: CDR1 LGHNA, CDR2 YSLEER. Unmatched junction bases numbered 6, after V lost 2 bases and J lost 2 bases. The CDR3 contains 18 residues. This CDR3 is CASSQTGLAGGNTDTQYF. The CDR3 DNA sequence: TGCGCCAGCAGCCAAACTGGACTAGCGGGGGGAAACACAGATACGCAGTATTTT.

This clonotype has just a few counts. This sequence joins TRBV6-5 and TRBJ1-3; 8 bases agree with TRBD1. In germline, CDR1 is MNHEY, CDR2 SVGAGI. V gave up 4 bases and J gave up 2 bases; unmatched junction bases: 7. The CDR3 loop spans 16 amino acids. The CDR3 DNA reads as TGTGCCAGCAGTTTACGGCAGGGGGCTACTGGAAACACCATATATTTT. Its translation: CASSLRQGATGNTIYF.

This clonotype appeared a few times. The CDR3 loop reads CASSSQGPSSYNSPLHF. The CDR3, as DNA: TGCGCCAGCAGCTCACAGGGACCCAGCTCCTATAATTCACCCCTCCACTTT. The chain recombines TRBV5-1 with TRBJ1-6; possible D gene TRBD1, 6 bases. Trimming left V 3 bases short and J 0 bases short, with 13 bases between. The V gene's germline CDR1 is SGHRS and CDR2 YFSETQ. The CDR3 spans 17 residues.